These 29 T cell receptor beta chains originate from one sample sequenced in a study of blood T cell repertoires in COVID-19 (dated by TCRdb to the early 2020s). Libraries were prepared through the immunoSEQ multiplex PCR assay. TCRdb limited this immuneACCESS table to in-frame rearrangements with V and J called. A share of clones is missing; checked studies link under half to unresolved V genes, and the rest is unexplained. Here the sample has around 400,000 clones; 70% to 90% occur a single time. The top ten constitute 1.4% to 1.5% of the sample. The sample was PBMCs or T cells enriched from blood (not recorded which). These receptors were taken from a young woman who had been exposed to COVID-19.

The V call is TRBV12-3 or TRBV12-4, the J call TRBJ2-7, with unresolved D. This CDR3 region has 13 residues. Trimming cost V 1 base and J 2 bases, with 6 bases left between them. This CDR3 is CASSLDRPYEQYF. The CDR3 DNA reads TGTGCCAGCAGTTTAGACAGACCCTACGAGCAGTACTTC.

CDR3 region: CASTPPGLGEQFF. The CDR3, as DNA: TGTGCCAGCACCCCCCCGGGACTGGGTGAGCAGTTCTTC. This sequence joins TRBV27 and TRBJ2-1; D possibly corresponds to TRBD2 (6 bases). Looked up from germline, CDR1 is MNHEY and CDR2 is SMNVEV (reference sequence). Between the trimmed V and J ends, which lost 7 bases and 9 bases, there was a span of 16 bases. This CDR3 contains 13 residues.

A few counts support this clone. The CDR3 loop reads CASSNPGFRSEAFF. The DNA for the CDR3 is TGTGCCAGCAGCAACCCAGGGTTCCGGTCTGAAGCTTTCTTT. The chain joins TRBV7-2 to TRBJ1-1; D possibly corresponds to TRBD1 (5 bases). CDR1 and CDR2 from the germline V gene are SGHTA and FQGNSA. The V gene lost 5 bases and the J gene lost 6 bases, with 16 bases spanning the gap. This CDR3 comprises 14 residues.

The CDR3 DNA is TGTGCCAGCAGCTTTCTCGACACTCAAGAGACCCAGTACTTC. It codes for CASSFLDTQETQYF. This sequence joins TRBV7-8 and TRBJ2-5; D unresolved. Germline V gene lookup returns CDR1 SGHVS and CDR2 FQNEAQ. This CDR3 has 14 residues. V lost 3 bases to trimming and J lost 2 bases, with 10 bases between them.

This clone came up once. The V and J genes are TRBV27 and TRBJ2-7; D is perhaps TRBD1 (5 bases). Germline CDR1 MNHEY, CDR2 SMNVEV (reference sequence). V lost 0 bases and J lost 7, with 16 bases in between. The CDR3 runs to 15 residues. The CDR3 region has the DNA TGTGCCAGCAGTTTATCGGGGCACGCAGCTAGTGAGCAGTACTTC. It specifies CASSLSGHAASEQYF.

CDR3 in DNA: TGTGCCAGCAGCCCCAATCCATTTGGCTACACCTTC. It codes for CASSPNPFGYTF. The V and J genes are TRBV12-3 or TRBV12-4 and TRBJ1-2; no clear D. The ends were cut back, 6 bases at V and 7 bases at J, with 12 bases in the middle. This CDR3 spans 12 amino acids.

V and J are TRBV28 and TRBJ2-4; 7 nucleotides line up with TRBD2. J gave up 0 bases and V 2 bases, and 4 bases lay outside the gene matches. This CDR3 comprises 16 residues. Germline V gene sequence: CDR1 MDHEN, CDR2 SYDVKM. DNA for the CDR3: TGTGCCAGCAGTTTAGGGCTAGCGGAAGCCAAAAACATTCAGTACTTC. Protein product: CASSLGLAEAKNIQYF.

This clone was found a few times. This sequence joins TRBV4-2 and TRBJ2-2, with 8 positions matching TRBD2. The CDR3 contains 16 residues. V trimming: 5 bases; J trimming: 4 bases; junction bases outside the gene matches: 9. Germline CDR1 is LGHNA and CDR2 is YNFKEQ. CDR3 sequence: CASSILSAGGTGELFF. DNA of the CDR3: TGTGCCAGCAGCATCCTCTCCGCGGGAGGCACCGGGGAGCTGTTTTTT.

This chain joins TRBV6-5 and TRBJ1-2; 10 bases are shared with TRBD1. The germline CDR1 and CDR2 sequences are MNHEY and SVGAGI. This CDR3 has 14 amino acids. Trimming took 6 bases from V and 8 from J; bases not matched to a gene: 9. The CDR3 loop is CASRTGTGDWGYTF. In nucleotides, the CDR3 is TGTGCCAGCAGGACCGGGACAGGGGATTGGGGCTACACCTTC.

This chain joins TRBV28 and TRBJ1-1; D is perhaps TRBD1 (5 bases). V shed 7 bases and J shed 11 bases, with 14 bases lying between them. The CDR3 has 11 amino acids. Per the germline V gene, CDR1 is MDHEN and CDR2 is SYDVKM. For the CDR3, the DNA is TGTGCCAGCATCGAGCGGGGGAGCGCTTTCTTT. It yields the protein CASIERGSAFF.

The chain employs TRBV9 and TRBJ2-1; TRBD1 agrees at 10 bases. The CDR3 runs to 16 residues. Germline lookup yields CDR1 SGDLS and CDR2 YYNGEE. Unmatched junction bases numbered 8, after V lost 4 bases and J lost 4 bases. The chain's CDR3 is CASSPRQGAGYNEQFF. CDR3 bases: TGTGCCAGCAGCCCCCGACAGGGGGCAGGGTACAATGAGCAGTTCTTC.

In its sample, this clone was seen a few times. The chain is built from TRBV28 and TRBJ1-2; possible D gene TRBD1, 6 bases. The CDR3 sequence is 13 residues long. Germline CDR1 reads MDHEN; CDR2 reads SYDVKM. Trimming stripped 4 bases from V and 8 bases from J, with 14 bases between. The CDR3 DNA reads TGTGCCAGCAGTTCCCTTGGACAGTTGGGCTACACCTTC. It yields the protein CASSSLGQLGYTF.

V and J are TRBV7-2 and TRBJ2-3, with D perhaps matching TRBD2 (6 bases). CDR1 and CDR2 (germline): SGHTA, FQGNSA. The CDR3 has 17 amino acids. Trimming pared 4 bases from V and 0 bases from J, leaving 17 bases between. CDR3 nucleotide sequence: TGTGCCAGCAGCTCCTTGGGTAGCGGCTCTAGCACAGATACGCAGTATTTT. Protein sequence: CASSSLGSGSSTDTQYF.

The chain couples TRBV12-3 or TRBV12-4 to TRBJ2-5; 7 nucleotides line up with TRBD1. Losses at the gene ends were 5 bases for V and 4 bases for J; bases not matched to a gene: 4. The CDR3 covers 13 residues. The CDR3 here is CASSGQVGETQYF. The CDR3 nucleotides are TGTGCCAGCAGTGGACAGGTTGGAGAGACCCAGTACTTC.

The V gene is TRBV5-1, the J gene TRBJ2-4, with TRBD1 matching 8 bases. The CDR3 has 17 residues. The ends lost 4 bases at V and 8 bases at J; junction bases unmatched: 17. CDR1 is SGHRS and CDR2 is YFSETQ in the germline V gene. The CDR3 coding sequence is TGCGCCAGCAGCGCCGGCACCCCAGGGGGCGCCGGAGACATTCAGTACTTC. The encoded protein is CASSAGTPGGAGDIQYF.

This clone appeared once. The V and J genes are TRBV4-2 and TRBJ2-5, with D unresolved. The V gene lost 0 bases and the J gene lost 5 bases, with 7 bases spanning the gap. The CDR3 covers 13 residues. Germline V gene lookup returns CDR1 LGHNA and CDR2 YNFKEQ. The CDR3, as DNA: TGTGCCAGCAGCCAAGACCCGCGGGAGACCCAGTACTTC. This codes for CASSQDPRETQYF.

The chain employs TRBV28 and TRBJ1-2; the match to TRBD1 covers 10 bases. With 6 bases clipped from V and 4 bases from J, the junction kept 11 bases outside the gene matches. The CDR3 is 16 amino acids. The germline CDR1 and CDR2 sequences are MDHEN and SYDVKM. CDR3 bases: TGTGCCAGCAGGACGGGACAGGGGATGTTTGGCTATGGCTACACCTTC. Protein sequence: CASRTGQGMFGYGYTF.

The chain links TRBV24-1 to TRBJ2-5, with D perhaps TRBD1 (6 bases). The V gene's germline CDR1 is KGHDR and CDR2 SFDVKD. Trimming took 5 bases from V and 1 from J, leaving 7 bases between them. The CDR3 sequence is 13 residues long. CDR3 coding DNA: TGTGCCACCAGTGGGACAGTCCAAGAGACCCAGTACTTC. Translation gives CATSGTVQETQYF.

The chain recombines TRBV7-2 with TRBJ2-4; 8 bases match TRBD1. This CDR3 region has 17 residues. Germline CDR1 and CDR2: SGHTA and FQGNSA. V shed 3 bases, J shed 2 bases, and the junction held 9 bases outside the gene matches. The CDR3 reads CASSFFETGATKNIQYF. CDR3 nucleotide sequence: TGTGCCAGCAGCTTCTTCGAGACAGGGGCCACCAAAAACATTCAGTACTTC.

The chain carries TRBV19 and TRBJ2-2; 8 nucleotides agree with TRBD1. The CDR3 runs 14 residues. Germline CDR1 and CDR2: LNHDA and SQIVND (reference sequence). The ends lost 6 bases at V and 6 bases at J; junction bases unmatched: 6. CDR3 DNA sequence: TGTGCCAGTAGCAATGACAGGGGTCCCGGGGAGCTGTTTTTT. Translating it yields CASSNDRGPGELFF.

The chain carries TRBV10-1 and TRBJ2-3, with 9 bases identical to TRBD1. The V segment lost 8 bases and the J segment 3 bases; nucleotides outside the gene matches: 3. CDR3 size: 13 residues. Germline-derived CDR1 and CDR2 are WNHNN and SYGVQD (reference sequence). CDR3 DNA sequence: TGCGCCAGCGGGGGACAGGGAACAGATACGCAGTATTTT. Its translation is CASGGQGTDTQYF.

As for this clone: Its ends do not fully match the called genes, so a read error is possible. V usage is TRBV5-6 and J usage is TRBJ2-7, with TRBD2 matching over 7 bases. The CDR3 runs 18 residues. The germline gives CDR1 SGHDT, CDR2 YYEEEE. The CDR3: CASSLRGPGDYASYEQYF. The DNA of the CDR3 is TGTGCCAGTAGCTTGCGGGGACCGGGGGACTATGCGTCCTACGAGCAGTACTTC. The full variable domain, completed using reference TRBV5-6 and TRBJ2-7, is DAGVTQSPTHLIKTRGQQVTLRCSPKSGHDTVSWYQQALGQGPQFIFQYYEEEERQRGNFPDRFSGHQFPNYSSELNVNALLLGDSALYLCASSLRGPGDYASYEQYFGPGTRLTVT.

This chain joins TRBV4-1 and TRBJ2-2, with 9 positions matching TRBD2. This CDR3 contains 18 residues. In germline, CDR1 is MGHRA, CDR2 YSYEKL. With 0 bases clipped from V and 5 bases from J, the junction kept 10 bases outside the gene matches. The CDR3 nucleotides are TGCGCCAGCAGCCAAGAAGGTCATAGCGGGAGTGGGACCGGGGAGCTGTTTTTT. This gives the protein CASSQEGHSGSGTGELFF.

The J gene is TRBJ2-1, the V gene TRBV7-2; no clear D. CDR1 SGHTA and CDR2 FQGNSA come from the germline V gene. This CDR3 is built from 11 residues. Trimming removed 5 bases at V and 10 bases at J, with 9 bases between. The CDR3 DNA sequence: TGTGCCAGCAGCCCTGCTAGGGAGCAGTTCTTC. Its translation: CASSPAREQFF.

The V call is TRBV5-1, the J call TRBJ2-5; TRBD2 aligns across 10 bases. The CDR3 has 16 residues. The trim removed 4 bases at V and 4 bases at J, leaving 10 bases unmatched. CDR1 and CDR2 (germline): SGHRS, YFSETQ. Here the CDR3 reads CASSPRALAGVETQYF. As DNA, the CDR3 is TGCGCCAGCAGCCCAAGGGCCCTAGCGGGGGTAGAGACCCAGTACTTC.

This chain connects TRBV15 to TRBJ2-5, with D unresolved. The germline V gene encodes CDR1 LNHNV and CDR2 YYDKDF (reference sequence). V was trimmed by 1 base and J by 5 bases, leaving 14 bases between them. CDR3 length: 15 residues. The CDR3 is CATSRASVRSETQYF. The CDR3 DNA sequence: TGTGCCACCAGCAGAGCCTCGGTCCGGTCGGAGACCCAGTACTTC.

The chain employs TRBV6-1 and TRBJ2-1, with 12 bases fitting TRBD2. After removal of 6 bases from V and 4 bases from J, the junction contained 4 bases not matched to a gene. There are 15 residues in the CDR3. Germline V gene lookup returns CDR1 MNHNS and CDR2 SASEGT. The CDR3 here is CASSRLAGGYNEQFF. The CDR3 nucleotides read TGTGCCAGCAGCCGTCTAGCGGGGGGGTACAATGAGCAGTTCTTC.

The V gene is TRBV28, the J gene TRBJ1-6, with D perhaps matching TRBD1 (6 bases). This CDR3 has 15 amino acids. Germline assignment: CDR1 MDHEN and CDR2 SYDVKM. V gave up 7 bases and J gave up 7 bases, with 17 bases separating them. The CDR3: CASNSGGAGNSPLHF. The CDR3 nucleotides read TGTGCCAGCAATTCGGGGGGCGCGGGAAATTCACCCCTCCACTTT.

The chain employs TRBV6-1 and TRBJ2-2; D gene uncertain. CDR1 is MNHNS and CDR2 is SASEGT in the germline V gene. The V end was cut by 1 base, the J end by 3 bases, with 6 bases between. The CDR3 is 14 amino acids. CDR3 protein: CASSEDSYTGELFF. CDR3 in DNA: TGTGCCAGCAGTGAAGATTCGTACACCGGGGAGCTGTTTTTT.